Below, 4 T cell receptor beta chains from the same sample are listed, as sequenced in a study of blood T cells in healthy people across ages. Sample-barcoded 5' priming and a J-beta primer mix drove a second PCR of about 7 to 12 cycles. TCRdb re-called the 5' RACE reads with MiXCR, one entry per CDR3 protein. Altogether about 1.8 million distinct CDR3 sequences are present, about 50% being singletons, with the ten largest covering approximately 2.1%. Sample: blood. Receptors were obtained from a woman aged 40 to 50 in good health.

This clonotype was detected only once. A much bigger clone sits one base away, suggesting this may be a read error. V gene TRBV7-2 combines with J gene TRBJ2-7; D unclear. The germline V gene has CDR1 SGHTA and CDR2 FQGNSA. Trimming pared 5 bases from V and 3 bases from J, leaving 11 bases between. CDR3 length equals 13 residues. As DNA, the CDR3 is TGTGCCAGCAGCCCAGTCGGGTTCTACGAGCAGTACTTC. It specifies CASSPVGFYEQYF.

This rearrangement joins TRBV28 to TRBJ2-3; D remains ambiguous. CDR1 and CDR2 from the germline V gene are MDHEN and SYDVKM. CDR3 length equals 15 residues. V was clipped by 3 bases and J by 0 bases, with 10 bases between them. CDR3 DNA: TGTGCCAGCAGTTTCTCCGACGGGAGCACAGATACGCAGTATTTT. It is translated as CASSFSDGSTDTQYF.

CDR3 sequence: CAISDQGAYGYTF. The DNA of the CDR3 is TGTGCCATCAGTGACCAGGGGGCGTATGGCTACACCTTC. The V call is TRBV10-3, the J call TRBJ1-2; 8 positions agree with TRBD1. The CDR3 runs 13 residues. CDR1 is ENHRY and CDR2 is SYGVKD in the germline V gene. The trim removed 3 bases at V and 5 bases at J, leaving 2 bases unmatched.

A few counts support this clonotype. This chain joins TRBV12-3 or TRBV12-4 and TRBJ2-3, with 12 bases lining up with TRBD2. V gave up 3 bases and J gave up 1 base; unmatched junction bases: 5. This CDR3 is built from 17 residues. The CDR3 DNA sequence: TGTGCCAGCAGTTTGGCACTAGCGGGGGGACGCACAGATACGCAGTATTTT. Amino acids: CASSLALAGGRTDTQYF.